This TCR beta chain is from a study of T cells in Graves' hyperthyroidism and ophthalmopathy. Points from the study as a whole: A model built on 13 V-J features separated ophthalmopathy from stable hyperthyroidism. Blood shared most expanded thyroid clonotypes above 0.001.

RNA transcripts were the template for amplifying TCR beta CDR3 regions. TCR CDR3 regions were first amplified by RT-PCR with HTBI primers. One entry per CDR3 protein, called by TCRdb with MiXCR from the multiplex PCR reads. The table records about 660,000 distinct CDR3 sequences, about 45% of them present only once. Each diagnosis drew on symptoms, thyroxine, TRAb, thyroid ultrasound and orbital computed tomography findings. Of note for this clonotype: Its antigen remains unidentified.

Germline CDR1 reads SQVTM; CDR2 reads ANQGSEA. CDR3 length: 13 residues. Trimming took 5 bases from V and 0 from J, leaving 7 bases between them. The sequencing sample was made of peripheral blood or thyroid tissue (not recorded which). This receptor was identified in an adult man with Graves' disease, either hyperthyroidism or ophthalmopathy (not recorded which). This chain uses TRBV29-1 with TRBJ2-2, with no clear D. As DNA, the CDR3 is TGCAGCGTTAGTAATGCGAACACCGGGGAGCTGTTTTTT. Translated, it gives CSVSNANTGELFF.